This T cell receptor beta chain originates from a study of identical twins. Overall study results and limits: Shared out-of-frame alpha sequences (those common to twins) showed excess low generation probability. Analyses of zero insertions could, in part, be confounded by invariant MAIT and iNKT cells.

A universal primer binding site was introduced by template switching. The final cDNA contained unique molecular identifiers. One entry per CDR3 protein results from TCRdb running MiXCR on the 5' RACE reads. There are about 530,000 distinct CDR3 sequences in the sample; 12% to 15% occur only once, and nearly 0.45% lies in the top ten. Regarding this clonotype: Its specificity is unknown.

Healthy Caucasians, and only they, were the donors. The CDR3 is made up of 13 amino acids. In germline, CDR1 is DFQATT, CDR2 SNEGSKA (reference sequence). These data were also reused for a study on yellow fever vaccine responses in identical twins.

This chain uses TRBV20-1 with TRBJ2-1, with 7 bases identical to TRBD1. This receptor was identified in a woman under 30 in good health. The sample comprised CD4+ T cells sorted from blood. CDR3 bases: TGCAGCCTGACAGGGTTCTCCTACAATGAGCAGTTCTTC. This codes for CSLTGFSYNEQFF.